This T cell receptor (beta chain) was identified in a study of T cells in localized non-small cell lung cancer. The study's findings and limits: Longer overall survival was linked to higher blood T cell density. Appearance in adjacent lung was seen for a median 57 of the top 100 tumor clones.

Only in-frame clones appear in the TCRdb table, and some are missing; sequencing was by immunoSEQ multiplex PCR. In the table there are 26,000 or so clones, about 88% of which are singletons. The V gene lost 1 base and the J gene lost 2 bases, with 0 bases spanning the gap. Germline-derived CDR1 and CDR2 are SGHRS and YFSETQ. There are 12 residues in the CDR3. As for this clone: Its antigen is not identified.

This receptor was obtained from a female donor aged 60 or older with stage I lung adenocarcinoma. The specimen comprised peripheral blood, sampled before any cancer treatment. The chain employs TRBV5-1 and TRBJ2-2; D not resolved. Written as DNA, the CDR3 is TGCGCCAGCAGCTTGAACACCGGGGAGCTGTTTTTT. Amino acids: CASSLNTGELFF.